These 26 T cell receptor beta chains were sequenced from one sample in a study of response to subunit inactivated influenza vaccine. MiXCR, run by TCRdb on the RT-PCR reads, gives a single entry per CDR3 protein. Of around 710,000 distinct CDR3 sequences in the sample, approximately 15% were seen once. The sequenced sample was PBMCs from blood, obtained 14 days before vaccination. Source of these receptors: a middle-aged man who received an inactivated influenza vaccine.

This clonotype was detected a few times. The chain recombines TRBV20-1 with TRBJ2-7; the match to TRBD2 covers 8 bases. Germline V CDR1 and CDR2: DFQATT, SNEGSKA (reference sequence). The V segment lost 2 bases and the J segment 4 bases; nucleotides outside the gene matches: 7. This CDR3 contains 14 residues. The CDR3 region has the DNA TGCAGTGCTAGACGGGTAGCGGGAAGTTACGAGCAGTACTTC. It yields the protein CSARRVAGSYEQYF.

This clonotype was seen a handful of times. The V and J genes are TRBV20-1 and TRBJ2-5, with D possibly being TRBD1 or TRBD2 (5 bases each). Germline values: CDR1 DFQATT, CDR2 SNEGSKA (reference sequence). V lost 5 bases to trimming and J lost 5 bases, with 18 bases between them. The CDR3 has 14 amino acids. CDR3: CSAFRDPHRETQYF. Here the CDR3 DNA reads TGCAGTGCTTTCCGGGACCCACATCGGGAGACCCAGTACTTC.

The chain joins TRBV12-3 or TRBV12-4 to TRBJ2-3; D may be TRBD2 (6 bases). This CDR3 has 14 amino acids. V gave up 4 bases and J gave up 2 bases, with 10 bases separating them. This CDR3 reads CASSWGEFTDTQYF. CDR3 nucleotide sequence: TGTGCCAGCAGTTGGGGGGAATTCACAGATACGCAGTATTTT.

This sequence joins TRBV29-1 and TRBJ2-7; 9 bases map to TRBD2. CDR1 and CDR2 from the germline V gene are SQVTM and ANQGSEA. V trimming: 3 bases; J trimming: 2 bases; junction bases outside the gene matches: 2. The CDR3 extends over 13 amino acids. The CDR3 DNA reads as TGCAGCGTTGAGTCTAGCGGGACCTACGAGCAGTACTTC. This sequence encodes CSVESSGTYEQYF.

This rearrangement joins TRBV20-1 to TRBJ2-2, with 12 bases matching TRBD2. V trimming: 4 bases; J trimming: 8 bases; junction bases outside the gene matches: 11. This CDR3 region has 16 residues. Germline V gene data show CDR1 as DFQATT and CDR2 as SNEGSKA (reference sequence). The CDR3 nucleotides are TGCAGTGCTATAGGACTAGCGGGGCCCAGGGTGGGGGAGCTGTTTTTT. This gives the protein CSAIGLAGPRVGELFF.

A word on this clonotype: At one of its ends the junction is not consistent with the germline gene, which may arise from a read error. The chain joins TRBV3-1 to TRBJ1-2; D call uncertain. The CDR3 totals 12 residues. Per the germline V gene, CDR1 is LGHDT and CDR2 is YNNKEL (reference sequence). The CDR3 is CASSELIPGLIF. In DNA, the CDR3 is TGTGCCAGCAGCGAACTTATACCGGGATTGATCTTC.

This clonotype has at least ten counts. This chain joins TRBV10-3 and TRBJ2-1; 7 bases are a match to TRBD2. J lost 5 bases, V lost 4 bases, and 11 bases had no gene match. CDR1 ENHRY and CDR2 SYGVKD come from the germline V gene. This CDR3 is built from 16 residues. The CDR3: CAISVLRERGDNEQFF. CDR3 nucleotides: TGTGCCATCAGTGTCTTGCGGGAGAGGGGAGACAATGAGCAGTTCTTC.

This clonotype has a count of ten or more. The chain uses TRBV29-1 and TRBJ2-7; 14 bases are a match to TRBD2. Germline loops: CDR1 SQVTM, CDR2 ANQGSEA. The CDR3 contains 17 residues. Trimming at V came to 1 base and at J to 3 bases, leaving 8 bases not matched to a gene. The CDR3 loop reads CSVEGGGLAGGIYEQYF. CDR3 nucleotide sequence: TGCAGCGTTGAAGGAGGCGGACTAGCGGGAGGAATCTACGAGCAGTACTTC.

DNA of the CDR3: TGTGCCAGCAGTGAGGACAGGGGAGCCTACGAGCAGTACTTC. Translation gives CASSEDRGAYEQYF. V is TRBV2 and J is TRBJ2-7, with 9 bases matching TRBD1. The germline CDR1 and CDR2 sequences are SNHLY and FYNNEI. The CDR3 extends over 14 amino acids. J gave up 2 bases and V 3 bases, and 2 bases lay outside the gene matches.

Ten or more counts support this clonotype. The gene calls are TRBV12-3 or TRBV12-4 and TRBJ2-3; 7 positions match TRBD2. The CDR3 runs to 16 residues. V shed 5 bases, J shed 2 bases, and the junction held 10 bases outside the gene matches. The CDR3 nucleotides are TGTGCCAGCAGTCCCGGAACTAGCGACCTCACAGATACGCAGTATTTT. This sequence encodes CASSPGTSDLTDTQYF.

With respect to this clonotype: Given a much more abundant clone one base away, this may be a read error. The genes are TRBV20-1 and TRBJ2-2; D might be TRBD1 or TRBD2, each matching 5 bases. The CDR3 runs to 13 residues. Germline assignment: CDR1 DFQATT and CDR2 SNEGSKA (reference sequence). The CDR3 loop is CSALGVNTGELCF. The CDR3 DNA sequence: TGCAGTGCTCTAGGGGTGAACACCGGGGAGCTGTGTTTT.

This clonotype turned up a few times. CDR3 in amino acids: CASSLWSGEQFF. DNA of the CDR3: TGTGCCAGCAGTTTATGGAGTGGTGAGCAGTTCTTC. This sequence joins TRBV28 and TRBJ2-1; D gene unclear. CDR1 MDHEN and CDR2 SYDVKM come from the germline V gene. The CDR3 is 12 residues long. V lost 0 bases and J lost 9, with 6 bases in between.

This clonotype was counted only a few times. V usage is TRBV5-6 and J usage is TRBJ1-5; D not certain. The CDR3 consists of 15 residues. Trimming shortened V by 5 bases and J by 6 bases, and 18 bases separated the two germline ends. Germline CDR1 SGHDT, CDR2 YYEEEE. CDR3 amino acids: CASSSEAGGFQPQHF. CDR3 nucleotides: TGTGCCAGCAGTTCAGAAGCAGGTGGATTTCAGCCCCAGCATTTT.

This clonotype was found a few times. The chain carries TRBV7-9 and TRBJ2-3; 14 positions match TRBD2. This CDR3 has 16 amino acids. V trimming: 5 bases; J trimming: 14 bases; junction bases outside the gene matches: 15. CDR1 and CDR2 from the germline V gene are SEHNR and FQNEAQ (reference sequence). This CDR3 reads CASSPTTGTSGSAGYF. DNA for the CDR3: TGTGCCAGCAGCCCTACCACCGGGACTAGCGGGAGTGCGGGGTATTTT.

The chain employs TRBV12-3 or TRBV12-4 and TRBJ2-5, with 11 bases identical to TRBD2. V gave up 3 bases and J gave up 9 bases; unmatched junction bases: 12. This CDR3 comprises 16 residues. CDR3 coding DNA: TGTGCCAGCAGTTTGCTAGCGGGGGGCCCTTCGGGGGCCCAGTACTTC. Its translation is CASSLLAGGPSGAQYF.

This clonotype was counted only a few times. V gene TRBV2 combines with J gene TRBJ2-7; 7 bases fit TRBD1. This CDR3 spans 14 amino acids. Germline V gives CDR1 SNHLY, CDR2 FYNNEI. The V and J ends lost 5 bases and 0 bases, in that order; junction bases with no gene match: 4. DNA of the CDR3: TGTGCCAGCAGTCGGGACAGTATCTCCTACGAGCAGTACTTC. This encodes CASSRDSISYEQYF.

This chain links TRBV2 with TRBJ1-1; D remains ambiguous. CDR1 SNHLY and CDR2 FYNNEI come from the germline V gene. CDR3 length: 13 amino acids. The germline V and J ends were trimmed by 6 bases and 2 bases, with 10 bases remaining between them. The CDR3 reads CASSAEQNTEAFF. The CDR3 bases are TGTGCCAGCAGCGCCGAACAAAACACTGAAGCTTTCTTT.

This chain links TRBV24-1 with TRBJ2-1; D might be TRBD1 or TRBD2, each matching 7 bases. Germline V gene lookup returns CDR1 KGHDR and CDR2 SFDVKD. This CDR3 spans 14 amino acids. V lost 7 bases to trimming and J lost 2 bases, with 11 bases between them. The CDR3 protein is CATRPGGAYNEQFF. CDR3 DNA: TGTGCCACCAGGCCAGGGGGGGCCTACAATGAGCAGTTCTTC.

This clonotype turned up a few times. V usage is TRBV5-5 and J usage is TRBJ2-2; D not certain. Germline V gene lookup returns CDR1 SGHKS and CDR2 YYEKEE (reference sequence). Trimming removed 0 bases at V and 6 bases at J, with 15 bases between. The CDR3 consists of 16 residues. The CDR3 nucleotides read TGTGCCAGCAGCTTGGGGGCAGAGCGAAGTCCCGGGGAGCTGTTTTTT. Protein sequence: CASSLGAERSPGELFF.

The chain combines TRBV10-3 with TRBJ2-3; no firm D call. Between the trimmed V and J ends, which lost 4 bases and 4 bases, there was a span of 12 bases. Per germline, CDR1 ENHRY and CDR2 SYGVKD. The CDR3 contains 14 residues. The CDR3 sequence is CAISVGAAPDTQYF. For the CDR3, the DNA is TGTGCCATCAGTGTTGGCGCAGCACCAGATACGCAGTATTTT.

The rearrangement links TRBV20-1 to TRBJ2-7; D possibly corresponds to TRBD1 (7 bases). Trimming took off 3 bases at V and 4 bases at J, with 10 bases between the two ends. The CDR3 runs 12 residues. Per germline, CDR1 DFQATT and CDR2 SNEGSKA (reference sequence). The CDR3 sequence is CSASPGGYEQYF. The CDR3 coding sequence is TGCAGTGCTAGCCCAGGGGGGTACGAGCAGTACTTC.

The chain is built from TRBV20-1 and TRBJ1-2, with D possibly TRBD1 on 5 matching bases. There are 13 residues in the CDR3. Germline CDR1 is DFQATT and CDR2 is SNEGSKA (reference sequence). Trimming pared 3 bases from V and 3 bases from J, leaving 11 bases between. CDR3 bases: TGCAGTGCTAGGGCACAGGAGTACTATGGCTACACCTTC. Residues: CSARAQEYYGYTF.

The V call is TRBV12-3 or TRBV12-4, the J call TRBJ2-1; 12 positions agree with TRBD2. V lost 5 bases to trimming and J lost 6 bases; unmatched junction nucleotides: 5. The CDR3 extends over 15 amino acids. DNA of the CDR3: TGTGCCAGCAGTCGCCCTAGCGGGAGGGCCAATGAGCAGTTCTTC. It encodes CASSRPSGRANEQFF.

This clonotype was found many times. This chain uses TRBV7-9 with TRBJ1-1; D is unresolved. The germline V gene has CDR1 SEHNR and CDR2 FQNEAQ (reference sequence). The CDR3 consists of 14 residues. The V and J ends lost 4 bases and 1 base respectively, with 10 bases between them. The CDR3, as DNA: TGTGCCAGCAGCTCGCTCGGGAAGAACACTGAAGCTTTCTTT. It encodes CASSSLGKNTEAFF.

The chain has TRBV20-1 and TRBJ1-6; D is uncertain. CDR1 and CDR2 (germline): DFQATT, SNEGSKA (reference sequence). The CDR3 spans 13 residues. The V end lost 5 bases, the J end lost 5 bases, and 10 bases lay between the germline ends. CDR3 DNA sequence: TGCAGTGCTCGCGGACGGAATAATTCACCCCTCCACTTT. Translating gives CSARGRNNSPLHF.

This clonotype was found a few times. It is unclear where the CDR3 begins or ends on the DNA, so no DNA is shown, and the CDR3 is as TCRdb lists it. The chain carries TRBV4-2 and TRBJ2-2; the DNA was not used to check the table's D call, TRBD2. Per the germline V gene, CDR1 is LGHNA and CDR2 is YNFKEQ. The CDR3 spans 17 amino acids, including both terminal residues. CDR3 in amino acids: CASSQEILAQNTGELFF.